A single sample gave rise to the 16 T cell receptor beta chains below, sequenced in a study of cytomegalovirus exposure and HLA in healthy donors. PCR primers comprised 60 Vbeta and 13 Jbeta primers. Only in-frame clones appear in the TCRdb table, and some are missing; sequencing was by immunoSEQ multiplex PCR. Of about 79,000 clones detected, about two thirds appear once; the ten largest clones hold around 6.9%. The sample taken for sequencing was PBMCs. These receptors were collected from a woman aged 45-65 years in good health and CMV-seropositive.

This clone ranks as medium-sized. The CDR3 coding sequence is TGTGCCAGCAGCTCGCCAACGGGAAATAGCAATCAGCCCCAGCATTTT. Its protein is CASSSPTGNSNQPQHF. The J gene is TRBJ1-5, the V gene TRBV7-9; D uncertain. The length of the CDR3 is 16 residues. Trimming removed 4 bases at V and 0 bases at J, with 13 bases between. Germline V CDR1 and CDR2: SEHNR, FQNEAQ (reference sequence).

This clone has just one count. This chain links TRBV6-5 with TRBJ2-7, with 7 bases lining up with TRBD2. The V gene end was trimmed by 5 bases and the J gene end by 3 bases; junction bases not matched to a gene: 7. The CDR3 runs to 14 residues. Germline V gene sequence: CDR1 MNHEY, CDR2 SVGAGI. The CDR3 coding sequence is TGTGCCAGCAGTGCCCGGGGAGGGCGCTACGAGCAGTACGTC. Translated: CASSARGGRYEQYV.

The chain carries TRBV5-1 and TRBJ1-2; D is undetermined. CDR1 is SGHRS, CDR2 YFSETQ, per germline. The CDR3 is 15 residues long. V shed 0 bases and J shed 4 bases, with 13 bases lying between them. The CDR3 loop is CASSLEATGFYGYTF. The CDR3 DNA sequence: TGCGCCAGCAGCTTGGAGGCAACGGGATTCTATGGCTACACCTTC. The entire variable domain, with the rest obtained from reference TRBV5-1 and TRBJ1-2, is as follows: KAGVTQTPRYLIKTRGQQVTLSCSPISGHRSVSWYQQTPGQGLQFLFEYFSETQRNKGNFPGRFSGRQFSNSRSEMNVSTLELGDSALYLCASSLEATGFYGYTFGSGTRLTVV.

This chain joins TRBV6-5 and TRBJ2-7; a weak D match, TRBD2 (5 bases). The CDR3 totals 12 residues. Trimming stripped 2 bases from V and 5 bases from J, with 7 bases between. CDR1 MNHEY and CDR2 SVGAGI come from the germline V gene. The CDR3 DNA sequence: TGTGCCAGCAGTTACAACGGGGACGAGCAGTACTTC. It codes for CASSYNGDEQYF.

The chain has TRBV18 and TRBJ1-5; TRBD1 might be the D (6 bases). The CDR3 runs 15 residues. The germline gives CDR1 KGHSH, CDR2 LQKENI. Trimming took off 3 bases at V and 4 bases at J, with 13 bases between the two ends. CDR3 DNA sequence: TGTGCCAGCTCACCTTTTGGGGGCGAAAATCAGCCCCAGCATTTT. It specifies CASSPFGGENQPQHF.

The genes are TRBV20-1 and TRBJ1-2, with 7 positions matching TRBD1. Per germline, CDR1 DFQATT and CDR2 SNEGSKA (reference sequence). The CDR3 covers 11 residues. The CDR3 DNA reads TGCAGGATACAGGGGCGAGTGGGCTACACCTTC. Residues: CRIQGRVGYTF.

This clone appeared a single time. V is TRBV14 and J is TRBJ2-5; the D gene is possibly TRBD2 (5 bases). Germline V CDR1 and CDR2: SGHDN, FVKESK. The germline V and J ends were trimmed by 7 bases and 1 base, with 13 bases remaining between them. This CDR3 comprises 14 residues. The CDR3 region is CASNSGDGQETQYF. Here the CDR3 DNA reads TGTGCCAGCAACAGCGGAGACGGCCAAGAGACCCAGTACTTC.

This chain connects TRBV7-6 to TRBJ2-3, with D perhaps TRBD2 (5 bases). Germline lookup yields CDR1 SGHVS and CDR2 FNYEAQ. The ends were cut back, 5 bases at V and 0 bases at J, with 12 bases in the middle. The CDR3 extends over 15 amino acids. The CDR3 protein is CASSPIRTSTDTQYF. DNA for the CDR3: TGTGCCAGCAGCCCCATCAGGACTAGCACAGATACGCAGTATTTT.

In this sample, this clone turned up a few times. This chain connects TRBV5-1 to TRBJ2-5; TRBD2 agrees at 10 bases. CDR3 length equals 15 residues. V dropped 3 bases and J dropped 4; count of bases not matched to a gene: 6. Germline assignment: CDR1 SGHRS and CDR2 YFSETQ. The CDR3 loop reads CASSWSSGGLETQYF. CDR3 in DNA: TGCGCCAGCAGCTGGAGTAGCGGGGGGTTAGAGACCCAGTACTTC.

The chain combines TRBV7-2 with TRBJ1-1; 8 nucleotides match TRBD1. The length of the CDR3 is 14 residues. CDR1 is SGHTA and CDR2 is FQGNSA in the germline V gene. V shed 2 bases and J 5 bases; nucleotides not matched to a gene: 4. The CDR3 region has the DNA TGTGCCAGCAGCTTAACAGGGGGAGGTACTGAAGCTTTCTTT. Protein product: CASSLTGGGTEAFF.

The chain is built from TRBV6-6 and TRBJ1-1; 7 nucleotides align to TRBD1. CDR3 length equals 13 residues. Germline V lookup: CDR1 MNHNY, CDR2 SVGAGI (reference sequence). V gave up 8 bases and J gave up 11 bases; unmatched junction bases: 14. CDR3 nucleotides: TGTGCCAGCGTCGGGACAGAGGGTGGGGAGGCTTTCTTT. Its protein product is CASVGTEGGEAFF.

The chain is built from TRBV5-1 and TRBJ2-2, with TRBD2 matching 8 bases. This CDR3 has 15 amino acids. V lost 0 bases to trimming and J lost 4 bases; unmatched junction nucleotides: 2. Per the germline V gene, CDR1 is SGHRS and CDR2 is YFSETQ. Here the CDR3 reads CASSLAGGGTGELFF. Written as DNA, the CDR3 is TGCGCCAGCAGCTTGGCCGGGGGGGGCACCGGGGAGCTGTTTTTT. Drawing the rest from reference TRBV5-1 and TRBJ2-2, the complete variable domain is KAGVTQTPRYLIKTRGQQVTLSCSPISGHRSVSWYQQTPGQGLQFLFEYFSETQRNKGNFPGRFSGRQFSNSRSEMNVSTLELGDSALYLCASSLAGGGTGELFFGEGSRLTVL.

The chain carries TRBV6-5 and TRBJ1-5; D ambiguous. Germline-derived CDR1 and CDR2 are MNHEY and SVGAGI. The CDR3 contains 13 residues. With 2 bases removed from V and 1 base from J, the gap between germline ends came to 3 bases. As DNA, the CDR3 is TGTGCCAGCAGTTACGGCAGCAATCAGCCCCAGCATTTT. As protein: CASSYGSNQPQHF.

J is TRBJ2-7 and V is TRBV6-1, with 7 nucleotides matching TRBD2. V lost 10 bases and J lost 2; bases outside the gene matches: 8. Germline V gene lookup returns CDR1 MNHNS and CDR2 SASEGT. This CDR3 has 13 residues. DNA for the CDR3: TGTGCCACACTCACTGGGGGGGCCTACGAGCAGTACGTC. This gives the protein CATLTGGAYEQYV.

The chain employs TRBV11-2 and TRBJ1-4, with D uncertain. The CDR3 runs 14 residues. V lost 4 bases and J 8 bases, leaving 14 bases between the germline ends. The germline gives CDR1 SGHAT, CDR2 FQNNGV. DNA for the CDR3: TGTGCCAGCAGCTCCGGGAGCCGGCAGGAAAAACTGTTTTTT. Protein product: CASSSGSRQEKLFF.

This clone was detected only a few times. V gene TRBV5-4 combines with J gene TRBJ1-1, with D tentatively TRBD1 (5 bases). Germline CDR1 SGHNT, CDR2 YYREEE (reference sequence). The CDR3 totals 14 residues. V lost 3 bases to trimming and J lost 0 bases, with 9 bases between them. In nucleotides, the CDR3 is TGTGCCAGCAGCTCCCCAGGGATGAACACTGAAGCTTTCTTT. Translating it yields CASSSPGMNTEAFF.